The TCR beta chain under discussion was sequenced for a study of T cells after yellow fever vaccination (dated by TCRdb to between 2017 and 2020). Background for the entire study: The SMART-Seq v4 Ultra Low Input RNA kit was used to prepare libraries from fractions with low cell numbers. Two healthy male donors, one aged 18 to 29 and one aged 30 to 40 years, were included in the cohort. To follow T-cell clones before and after primary and booster YFV17D yellow fever vaccination, bulk TCR alpha and beta repertoires were sequenced over time. Blood was collected at multiple timepoints before and after primary and secondary immunization, and bulk PBMC replicates and cell subsets were isolated.

Study-level results and caveats: A small share of clonotypes was detected in both CD4 and CD8 compartments, with the overlap likely arising from convergent recombination. Compared with the primary T-cell response, the secondary T-cell response was weaker but faster, peaking on day 5 rather than day 15. FACS-sorted repertoires could contain abundant contaminating clonotypes from the bulk population, so computational filtering was required. The study included only a couple of donors, which limits how far the findings can be generalized. After the booster, most clones that had expanded after primary vaccination were detected again (around 97% of CD4 and around nine tenths of CD8), suggesting broad maintenance of memory.

The treatment or condition label corresponds to: live attenuated yellow fever vaccine strain. Two biological replicates of bulk PBMCs were collected at each blood-draw timepoint. A standard Ficoll-Paque protocol was used to isolate PBMCs from peripheral blood. RNA was extracted with TriZol from bulk PBMCs, CD4 and CD8 fractions, and dextramer-positive and dextramer-negative fractions. This clonotype was observed a few times. It has no known antigen specificity. There are no base qualities to consult, and no much larger clone falls within one base. Unmatched junction bases come to 4, with V trimmed by 3 bases and J by 5 bases. From the germline V gene (reference sequence), CDR1 is MNHEY and CDR2 is SMNVEV. The CDR3 goes from the cysteine to the phenylalanine over 14 residues. CDR3 DNA is the only sequence kept; it has 42 bases, read in frame from the first base. Sequencing took place on an Illumina NovaSeq 6000. TCR cDNA was synthesized by 5'RACE template switching, which introduced a universal primer site and unique molecular identifiers. Priming for cDNA synthesis came from both the TCR alpha and TCR beta constant segments. Two PCR steps were used to amplify libraries, with sample barcodes and sequencing adapters being added in the second step. Sequencing of libraries was done on Illumina HiSeq 2500 (2x100 bp) or NovaSeq (2x150 bp). Concerning the study's data processing: Reads were demultiplexed and collapsed into UMI consensus sequences with MIGEC, and V(D)J alignment was performed with MiXCR. Clonotypes responding to the vaccine were identified with edgeR on replicate PBMC samples, with the criteria of FDR below 0.01 and a log2 fold change above 5 up to day 15. Bulk clonotypes were assigned CD4 or CD8 identity according to which sequenced CD4 or CD8 repertoire held them at higher abundance. The raw public reads went through TCRdb reprocessing: fastp at Q25, MiXCR clone calling, in-frame beta chains kept. Rows with a matching CDR3 protein are joined into one entry that keeps the most common DNA and genes. The V and J calls come from TCRdb's annotation, not from the publication. A total of a few hundred thousand distinct CDR3 sequences appear in this sample, over 4% of them only once. The top ten clones comprise about 26% of the sample.

The chain is made from TRBV27 and TRBJ2-7; TRBD1 aligns with 10 central bases. The sequencing here drew on PBMCs, taken 5 days after the yellow fever booster vaccination. This clonotype was sampled from a young man who received the YFV17D yellow fever vaccine. At the DNA level, the sequence is TGTGCCAGCAGTTTCCGGGACAGGGGCCACGAGCAGTACTTC. Its protein reads: CASSFRDRGHEQYF.